The 32 T cell receptor beta chains reported below all come from one sample, sequenced in a study of blood T cell repertoires in COVID-19. Some clones are missing from TCRdb's copy, which holds only in-frame ones; the method was immunoSEQ multiplex PCR. The sample has approximately 190,000 clones; roughly four fifths are singletons. Sequences were obtained from peripheral blood. Source of these receptors: a woman aged 40 to 55 with acute or convalescent COVID-19.

The chain couples TRBV10-3 to TRBJ1-2, with 7 nucleotides matching TRBD1. V gave up 7 bases and J gave up 5 bases; unmatched junction bases: 7. Germline CDR1 reads ENHRY; CDR2 reads SYGVKD. The CDR3 consists of 13 residues. CDR3 in amino acids: CAIKDTGVYGYTF. As DNA, the CDR3 is TGTGCCATCAAAGACACAGGGGTTTATGGCTACACCTTC.

Sample share makes this clone medium-sized. This sequence joins TRBV6-4 and TRBJ2-3, with D hard to call. Germline loops: CDR1 MRHNA, CDR2 SNTAGT. V lost 6 bases to trimming and J lost 2 bases, with 15 bases between them. The CDR3 covers 15 residues. This CDR3 is CASSTDSGLTDTQYF. The CDR3 coding sequence is TGTGCCAGCAGCACCGACTCCGGCCTCACAGATACGCAGTATTTT.

The gene calls are TRBV27 and TRBJ2-4; TRBD1 might be the D (6 bases). Germline V CDR1 and CDR2: MNHEY, SMNVEV (reference sequence). Trimming stripped 3 bases from V and 3 bases from J, with 12 bases between. CDR3 length equals 15 residues. CDR3 DNA: TGTGCCAGCAGTTTTCTGGGGGCGGACAAAAACATTCAGTACTTC. Amino acids: CASSFLGADKNIQYF.

V is TRBV4-2 and J is TRBJ1-1; D is unclear. The ends were cut back, 5 bases at V and 6 bases at J, with 19 bases in the middle. CDR1 is LGHNA, CDR2 YNFKEQ, per germline. This CDR3 has 15 residues. This CDR3 reads CASSSRQGWRAEAFF. CDR3 nucleotide sequence: TGTGCCAGCAGCTCCCGGCAAGGGTGGAGGGCTGAAGCTTTCTTT.

V and J are TRBV4-1 and TRBJ2-7; a possible D gene is TRBD1 (5 bases). Looked up from germline, CDR1 is MGHRA and CDR2 is YSYEKL. The CDR3 has 13 amino acids. V was clipped by 5 bases and J by 1 base, with 9 bases between them. The CDR3 coding sequence is TGCGCCAGCAGCGACCGACAGTCCTACGAGCAGTACTTC. Translating gives CASSDRQSYEQYF.

The chain employs TRBV27 and TRBJ1-4, with a possible D match to TRBD1 (5 bases). CDR1 is MNHEY, CDR2 SMNVEV, per germline (reference sequence). The CDR3 totals 18 residues. V was trimmed by 2 bases and J by 8 bases, leaving 24 bases between them. In DNA, the CDR3 is TGTGCCAGCAGTTTAAAACCTACCCCTCGGGATCGGGGGGAAAAACTGTTTTTT. Encoded protein: CASSLKPTPRDRGEKLFF.

The chain carries TRBV13 and TRBJ1-4; D remains unclear. V was pared by 4 bases and J by 7 bases, with 13 bases between. CDR1 is PRHDT, CDR2 FYEKMQ, per germline (reference sequence). There are 14 residues in the CDR3. The CDR3 DNA is TGTGCCAGCAGCTCACTAGGGCTATTTGAAAAACTGTTTTTT. Translation: CASSSLGLFEKLFF. Variable domain in full (rest from reference TRBV13 and TRBJ1-4): AAGVIQSPRHLIKEKRETATLKCYPIPRHDTVYWYQQGPGQDPQFLISFYEKMQSDKGSIPDRFSAQQFSDYHSELNMSSLELGDSALYFCASSSLGLFEKLFFGSGTQLSVL.

This clone was detected once. The chain carries TRBV5-1 and TRBJ2-1, with 13 bases that match TRBD2. Trimming took 4 bases from V and 4 from J; bases not matched to a gene: 5. The CDR3 contains 16 residues. Per germline, CDR1 SGHRS and CDR2 YFSETQ. CDR3 region: CASSGGTSGTYNEQFF. In nucleotides, the CDR3 is TGCGCCAGCAGCGGAGGGACTAGCGGGACATACAATGAGCAGTTCTTC.

This chain connects TRBV7-9 to TRBJ2-7; 9 nucleotides align to TRBD2. This CDR3 has 16 residues. Trimming cost V 3 bases and J 2 bases; bases outside gene matches: 8. Germline V CDR1 and CDR2: SEHNR, FQNEAQ (reference sequence). CDR3 sequence (DNA): TGTGCCAGCAGCTTTGGTGCTAGCGGGATCACCTACGAGCAGTACTTC. Translating it yields CASSFGASGITYEQYF.

The genes are TRBV2 and TRBJ2-2; 8 bases fit TRBD1. V lost 7 bases, J lost 0 bases, and 13 bases stayed unmatched. The CDR3 sequence is 18 residues long. Per germline, CDR1 SNHLY and CDR2 FYNNEI. CDR3 sequence (DNA): TGTGCCAGCACCCCTTTCGAGACAGGGGTTCCGAACACCGGGGAGCTGTTTTTT. The encoded protein is CASTPFETGVPNTGELFF.

J is TRBJ1-5 and V is TRBV5-5, with D unclear. Trimming cost V 2 bases and J 2 bases, with 11 bases left between them. The CDR3 runs 15 residues. CDR1 and CDR2 (germline): SGHKS, YYEKEE (reference sequence). The CDR3 loop is CASSFEQYGNQPQHF. Written as DNA, the CDR3 is TGTGCCAGCAGCTTCGAACAGTATGGCAATCAGCCCCAGCATTTT.

This chain connects TRBV6-4 to TRBJ2-2, with D possibly being TRBD2 (5 bases). Trimming cost V 5 bases and J 1 base, with 14 bases left between them. Germline values: CDR1 MRHNA, CDR2 SNTAGT. The CDR3 has 16 residues. The CDR3 region has the DNA TGTGCCAGCAGTTCCCTTGGGAGTTGGAACACCGGGGAGCTGTTTTTT. It encodes CASSSLGSWNTGELFF.

CDR3 loop: CASILNGAAPSYEQYF. CDR3 bases: TGTGCCAGCATCCTGAATGGGGCGGCCCCGTCCTACGAGCAGTACTTC. The J gene is TRBJ2-7, the V gene TRBV27, with D perhaps TRBD1 (5 bases). The CDR3 length is 16 residues. The germline CDR1 and CDR2 sequences are MNHEY and SMNVEV (reference sequence). V was pared by 7 bases and J by 1 base, with 20 bases between.

The chain links TRBV28 to TRBJ2-1; 9 bases are shared with TRBD2. The CDR3 length is 15 residues. Trimming removed 4 bases from V and 4 bases from J; junction bases left unmatched: 5. Per germline, CDR1 MDHEN and CDR2 SYDVKM. This CDR3 is CASSSSAGGYNEQFF. The CDR3 nucleotides read TGTGCCAGCAGTTCGTCAGCGGGGGGTTACAATGAGCAGTTCTTC.

V and J are TRBV11-1 and TRBJ1-1; 10 bases agree with TRBD1. CDR3 size: 16 residues. J gave up 5 bases and V 6 bases, and 12 bases lay outside the gene matches. Germline V gene sequence: CDR1 SGHAT, CDR2 FQDESV (reference sequence). CDR3 residues: CASRPGQGFSGTEAFF. DNA of the CDR3: TGTGCCAGCAGGCCGGGACAGGGGTTTTCGGGGACTGAAGCTTTCTTT.

V and J are TRBV28 and TRBJ2-5, with 9 nucleotides matching TRBD2. CDR1 and CDR2 from the germline V gene are MDHEN and SYDVKM. V trimming: 1 base; J trimming: 2 bases; junction bases outside the gene matches: 5. CDR3 length equals 16 residues. This CDR3 reads CASSLLGTSRQETQYF. DNA for the CDR3: TGTGCCAGCAGTTTATTGGGGACTAGCAGACAAGAGACCCAGTACTTC.

The chain uses TRBV27 and TRBJ1-1, with a weak D call TRBD1 (5 bases). The CDR3 extends over 13 amino acids. V shed 7 bases and J shed 5 bases, with 14 bases lying between them. Germline V gene sequence: CDR1 MNHEY, CDR2 SMNVEV (reference sequence). The CDR3 sequence: CASTQQAGTEAFF. The CDR3 DNA reads as TGTGCCAGCACCCAACAGGCGGGAACTGAAGCTTTCTTT.

The chain recombines TRBV11-1 with TRBJ2-3; TRBD2 agrees at 8 bases. Germline CDR1 reads SGHAT; CDR2 reads FQDESV (reference sequence). This CDR3 spans 14 amino acids. Trimming took 4 bases from V and 9 from J; bases not matched to a gene: 9. Written as DNA, the CDR3 is TGTGCCAGCAGCTCCGTAGCGGGACTAGGGACGCAGTATTTT. It codes for CASSSVAGLGTQYF.

The chain links TRBV5-1 to TRBJ2-7; maybe TRBD1 (6 bases). V lost 6 bases, J lost 0 bases, and 13 bases lay in between. From germline, CDR1 is SGHRS and CDR2 YFSETQ. The CDR3 loop spans 14 amino acids. The CDR3 region is CASTDRLSSYEQYF. DNA of the CDR3: TGCGCCAGCACAGACAGGCTGAGCTCCTACGAGCAGTACTTC.

The V call is TRBV28, the J call TRBJ2-7; weak D call: TRBD2 (7 bases). Germline V lookup: CDR1 MDHEN, CDR2 SYDVKM. The CDR3 has 12 amino acids. V was trimmed by 10 bases and J by 6 bases, leaving 16 bases between them. The CDR3 coding sequence is TGTGCCACGAGGTGGGAGGGGGGCGAGCAGTACTTC. It encodes CATRWEGGEQYF.

V usage is TRBV23-1 and J usage is TRBJ2-7, with D perhaps TRBD2 (6 bases). TRBV23-1 is recorded as an ORF, its role being uncertain. The CDR3 is made up of 18 amino acids. Trimming left V 3 bases short and J 3 bases short, with 24 bases between. In DNA, the CDR3 is TGCGCCAGCAGTCAGCCAGAAATCGGGACTTTAATCCTCTACGAGCAGTACTTC. This sequence encodes CASSQPEIGTLILYEQYF.

This clone was detected once. The V call is TRBV20-1, the J call TRBJ1-2, with D possibly being TRBD1 (5 bases). This CDR3 comprises 11 residues. The V end was cut by 3 bases, the J end by 6 bases, with 8 bases between. Germline-derived CDR1 and CDR2 are DFQATT and SNEGSKA (reference sequence). Here the CDR3 reads CSARTENGYTF. The CDR3 nucleotides read TGCAGTGCTAGGACAGAGAATGGCTACACCTTC.

This chain uses TRBV2 with TRBJ2-1; D may be TRBD2 (5 bases). The germline V gene has CDR1 SNHLY and CDR2 FYNNEI. The CDR3 contains 13 residues. V lost 8 bases and J lost 3, with 11 bases in between. CDR3 loop: CASSFRGYNEQFF. Written as DNA, the CDR3 is TGTGCCAGCTCCTTTCGGGGCTACAATGAGCAGTTCTTC.

J is TRBJ1-1 and V is TRBV6-6; 7 bases line up with TRBD1. The junction had 6 bases not matched to a gene; V was cut back by 2 bases and J by 9 bases. Germline values: CDR1 MNHNY, CDR2 SVGAGI (reference sequence). This CDR3 contains 13 residues. The CDR3 loop is CASSYTGTAKAFF. The CDR3 coding sequence is TGTGCCAGCAGTTACACCGGGACAGCAAAAGCTTTCTTT.

This chain connects TRBV7-9 to TRBJ1-4; TRBD1 matches at 7 bases. This CDR3 is 13 amino acids long. CDR1 is SEHNR, CDR2 FQNEAQ, per germline (reference sequence). J lost 10 bases, V lost 5 bases, and 7 bases had no gene match. Written as DNA, the CDR3 is TGTGCCAGCAGCAAAGAGACAGGGAGAAAACTGTTTTTT. Its protein product is CASSKETGRKLFF.

This clone was seen more than once but under ten times. The chain couples TRBV5-1 to TRBJ1-5, with 8 bases matching TRBD1. CDR1 and CDR2 (germline): SGHRS, YFSETQ. CDR3 length equals 15 residues. Losses at the gene ends were 3 bases for V and 2 bases for J; bases not matched to a gene: 4. The CDR3 DNA reads TGCGCCAGCAGCTACGAGACAGGGGGCAATCAGCCCCAGCATTTT. This gives the protein CASSYETGGNQPQHF.

The chain is built from TRBV3-1 (or the pseudogene TRBV3-2) and TRBJ2-5; 12 nucleotides match TRBD2. After removal of 0 bases from V and 1 base from J, the junction contained 9 bases not matched to a gene. This CDR3 region has 19 residues. Germline V lookup: CDR1 LGHDT, CDR2 YNNKEL (reference sequence). CDR3 loop: CASSQELGTSGPFQETQYF. CDR3 nucleotide sequence: TGTGCCAGCAGCCAAGAGTTGGGGACTAGCGGGCCATTCCAAGAGACCCAGTACTTC.

Remarks on this clone: Other nucleotide sequences in the sample specify the same CDR3. The rearrangement joins TRBV12-3 or TRBV12-4 to TRBJ1-1; possible D gene TRBD1, 5 bases. The CDR3 has 13 amino acids. Between the trimmed V and J ends, which lost 5 bases and 4 bases, there was a span of 11 bases. The chain's CDR3 is CASSRQGGTEAFF. DNA for the CDR3: TGTGCCAGCAGTCGCCAGGGAGGCACTGAAGCTTTCTTT.

The rearrangement links TRBV7-8 to TRBJ2-2, with D possibly TRBD1 on 6 matching bases. This CDR3 has 16 amino acids. Trimming cost V 10 bases and J 3 bases, with 21 bases left between them. The germline V gene has CDR1 SGHVS and CDR2 FQNEAQ. CDR3 bases: TGTGCCACCTTCAGAGGTGGGACACCCGACACCGGGGAGCTGTTTTTT. This codes for CATFRGGTPDTGELFF.

The chain has TRBV20-1 and TRBJ1-1; D is unclear. From germline, CDR1 is DFQATT and CDR2 SNEGSKA (reference sequence). The CDR3 consists of 8 residues. The ends were cut back, 5 bases at V and 10 bases at J, with 5 bases in the middle. The CDR3 protein is CSAPGAFF. In DNA form, the CDR3 reads TGCAGTGCTCCGGGAGCTTTCTTT.

The rearrangement joins TRBV6-1 to TRBJ1-1; TRBD1 agrees at 7 bases. V gave up 3 bases and J gave up 8 bases; unmatched junction bases: 15. Germline V gives CDR1 MNHNS, CDR2 SASEGT. The CDR3 has 16 residues. The CDR3 nucleotides are TGTGCCAGCAGTGATCCCAGGCGACAGGGAAAGAGGGAAGCTTTCTTT. Translated: CASSDPRRQGKREAFF.

In DNA, the CDR3 is TGTGCCAGCACCCGTCCCGGTAATGAGCAGTTCTTC. Its translation is CASTRPGNEQFF. This chain joins TRBV7-9 and TRBJ2-1; no clear D. From germline, CDR1 is SEHNR and CDR2 FQNEAQ (reference sequence). The CDR3 contains 12 residues. V lost 7 bases, J lost 7 bases, and 11 bases lay in between.